Listed below are T cell receptor beta chains from one sample, sequenced in a study of blood T cell repertoires in COVID-19. The table came from immunoSEQ multiplex PCR; TCRdb's copy has only in-frame clones and leaves some out. The repertoire holds some 200,000 clones, with 86% as singletons. The sample consisted of PBMCs or T cells enriched from blood (not recorded which). These receptors were taken from a woman aged 40 to 50 with acute COVID-19. The CDR3 runs from the conserved cysteine through the conserved F or W. A D gene is named only where the DNA matches it firmly. Only some rows state a clone size, as once, few, many or a class for expanded clones.

size,J,V,D,DNA,CDR3
-,TRBJ2-7,TRBV12-3/TRBV12-4,-,TGTGCCAGCAGTTTAGGAGGGGAGCAGTACTTC,CASSLGGEQYF
-,TRBJ1-2,TRBV9,TRBD1,TGTGCCAGCAGCGTAGACGGCAGGGGGCTGTATGGCTACACCTTC,CASSVDGRGLYGYTF
-,TRBJ2-3,TRBV13,TRBD2,TGTGCCAGCACTCAGGCTAGCGGGGGGCGAGATACGCAGTATTTT,CASTQASGGRDTQYF
-,TRBJ2-3,TRBV4-3,TRBD1,TGCGCCAGCAGCCCTCGCGGACAGGACCCCACAGATACGCAGTATTTT,CASSPRGQDPTDTQYF
-,TRBJ1-1,TRBV13,-,TGTGCCAGCAGCTACGGGAGAAATGAAGCTTTCTTT,CASSYGRNEAFF
once,TRBJ1-1,TRBV5-6,-,TGTGCCAGCAGCTTGTCCGGGGGGAACACTGAAGCTTTCTTT,CASSLSGGNTEAFF
-,TRBJ2-1,TRBV5-8,TRBD1,TGTGCCAGCAGCGAGTCCGGGACAGGGAGGATACAGTTCTTC,CASSESGTGRIQFF
few,TRBJ2-2,TRBV27,-,TGTGCCAGCAGGTCCGTATCAGGGGTTGGCACCGGGGAGCTGTTTTTT,CASRSVSGVGTGELFF
-,TRBJ2-3,TRBV5-1,-,TGCGCCAGCAGCCAAGGGAGTGATACGCAGTATTTT,CASSQGSDTQYF
once,TRBJ1-6,TRBV7-9,-,TGTGCCAGCAGCTCCGATAATTCACCCCTCCACTTT,CASSSDNSPLHF
-,TRBJ1-3,TRBV3-1/TRBV3-2,-,TGTGCCAGCAGCCAAAATACAGGGTCTGGAAACACCATATATTTT,CASSQNTGSGNTIYF
few,TRBJ1-5,TRBV7-9,-,TGTGCCAGCAGCTTAGAGAGCACCCCCCAGCATTTT,CASSLESTPQHF
few,TRBJ1-2,TRBV19,TRBD1,TGTGCCAGTAGTATTCCGGGACAGCCAACTAACTATGGCTACACCTTC,CASSIPGQPTNYGYTF
few,TRBJ1-1,TRBV5-1,-,TGCGCCAGCAGCTATGCCAGCGGGGGGCGAATAATGAACACTGAAGCTTTCTTT,CASSYASGGRIMNTEAFF
-,TRBJ1-3,TRBV5-6,-,TGTGCCAGCAGCAACGGTTTGGGGGGTTCAAGAAACACCATATATTTT,CASSNGLGGSRNTIYF
-,TRBJ1-1,TRBV10-1,TRBD1,TGCGCCAGCAGTGCTAGGACAGGGACTGAAGCTTTCTTT,CASSARTGTEAFF
once,TRBJ2-7,TRBV7-6,TRBD1,TGTGCCAGCAGCTTAGGGAGGGACAGGGCACGCCACGAGCAGTACTTC,CASSLGRDRARHEQYF
-,TRBJ1-2,TRBV6-1,-,TGTGCCAGCAGTGGAGGAGAAGTGCGGCAGGGCTACTATGGCTACACCTTC,CASSGGEVRQGYYGYTF
-,TRBJ1-4,TRBV7-9,-,TGTGCCAGCAGCTTACCCCTCCGGAGTCTAAATGAAAAACTGTTTTTT,CASSLPLRSLNEKLFF
-,TRBJ1-2,TRBV19,-,TGTGCCAGTAGTATAGTAGGGGCTGGCTACACCTTC,CASSIVGAGYTF
few,TRBJ1-5,TRBV19,-,TGTGCCAGTATACGCAAAGACGGACTCAATCAGCCCCAGCATTTT,CASIRKDGLNQPQHF
-,TRBJ2-5,TRBV9,TRBD1,TGTGCCAGCAGCGCGGGACAGCGAAATCAAGAGACCCAGTACTTC,CASSAGQRNQETQYF
-,TRBJ1-5,TRBV4-3,TRBD1,TGCGCCAGCAGCCAATCCGGACAGGTTAATCAGCCCCAGCATTTT,CASSQSGQVNQPQHF
-,TRBJ1-1,TRBV27,-,TGTGCCAGCAAAAACAGCGGGGGGCATGCAGCTTTCTTT,CASKNSGGHAAFF
once,TRBJ1-1,TRBV2,TRBD1,TGTGCCAGTTCTCGGGACAGGAACACTGAAGCTTTCTTT,CASSRDRNTEAFF
-,TRBJ1-1,TRBV19,-,TGTGCCAGTAATCCCAGGGGTCCCAAGAACACTGAAGCTTTCTTT,CASNPRGPKNTEAFF
-,TRBJ1-6,TRBV5-1,-,TGCGCCAGCAGCTTGGTTCCAAGTATCGGGAATTCACCCCTCCACTTT,CASSLVPSIGNSPLHF
-,TRBJ1-1,TRBV7-2,-,TGTGCCAGCAGCTTATATAAGGGGTACACTGAAGCTTTCTTT,CASSLYKGYTEAFF
-,TRBJ2-2,TRBV7-3,TRBD1,TGTGCCAGCAGCCCCAGGGAGAAGACAGGGGGCTCCGGGGAGCTGTTTTTT,CASSPREKTGGSGELFF
-,TRBJ2-5,TRBV6-2/TRBV6-3,-,TGTGCCAGCAGTTACGGGGGGGCACAAGAGACCCAGTACTTC,CASSYGGAQETQYF
-,TRBJ1-2,TRBV27,-,TGTGCCAGCAGTTTAGAGGGCTATGGCTACACCTTC,CASSLEGYGYTF
-,TRBJ2-1,TRBV2,TRBD2,TGTGCCAGCAGCACGGCTAGCGGCGGCGCCGATGAGCAGTTCTTC,CASSTASGGADEQFF
-,TRBJ2-3,TRBV27,TRBD2,TGTGCCAGCAGTTCCACTAGCGGGGTGAAAGATACGCAGTATTTT,CASSSTSGVKDTQYF
-,TRBJ1-1,TRBV7-8,TRBD1,TGTGCCAGCGGCCGGGACAGGGGCTATGAAGCTTTCTTT,CASGRDRGYEAFF
-,TRBJ2-1,TRBV7-9,-,TGTGCCAGCAGCTTAAGTGAGAAATCGCCCGTCGCCCACAATGAGCAGTTCTTC,CASSLSEKSPVAHNEQFF
-,TRBJ1-1,TRBV12-3/TRBV12-4,-,TGTGCCAGCAGTTTCAGGGAGGGAACTGAAGCTTTCTTT,CASSFREGTEAFF
-,TRBJ2-6,TRBV27,TRBD1,TGTGCCAGCAGTAGACGGACAGGGAGCGGGGCCAACGTCCTGACTTTC,CASSRRTGSGANVLTF
once,TRBJ1-1,TRBV27,-,TGTGCCAGCAGTATCCGAGGAGGGTATGAAGCTTTCTTT,CASSIRGGYEAFF
-,TRBJ1-1,TRBV3-1/TRBV3-2,-,TGTGCCAGCAGCCATCTGAGTGAAGCTTTCTTT,CASSHLSEAFF
-,TRBJ1-5,TRBV7-9,-,TGTGCCAGCAGCTTAATGAGTCAGCCCCAGCATTTT,CASSLMSQPQHF